These 28 T cell receptor beta chains share one sample of origin, sequenced in a study of blood T cell repertoires in COVID-19. TCRdb keeps only in-frame clones here, not all; method: immunoSEQ multiplex PCR. Here the sample spans around 86,000 clones, more than 75% being singletons. What was sequenced was peripheral blood. Receptors were obtained from a human donor in a cohort sampled during active COVID-19.

The J gene is TRBJ2-5, the V gene TRBV7-2; maybe TRBD1 (5 bases). The length of the CDR3 is 14 residues. Germline CDR1 reads SGHTA; CDR2 reads FQGNSA. Trimming cost V 5 bases and J 5 bases, with 15 bases left between them. The CDR3, as DNA: TGTGCCAGCAGCCCTCCTCACAGGTGGGAGACCCAGTACTTC. Protein: CASSPPHRWETQYF.

The V call is TRBV3-1 (or the pseudogene TRBV3-2), the J call TRBJ2-6, with D uncertain. This CDR3 has 18 amino acids. Trimming took 0 bases from V and 0 from J, leaving 12 bases between them. CDR1 is LGHDT, CDR2 YNNKEL, per germline (reference sequence). The CDR3 reads CASSQEAVRASGANVLTF. CDR3 coding DNA: TGTGCCAGCAGCCAAGAAGCCGTACGCGCCTCTGGGGCCAACGTCCTGACTTTC.

The chain uses TRBV5-6 and TRBJ2-7, with no clear D. V gave up 4 bases and J gave up 3 bases, with 23 bases separating them. The CDR3 sequence is 17 residues long. CDR1 and CDR2 from the germline V gene are SGHDT and YYEEEE. CDR3 in DNA: TGTGCCAGCAGCAGCTTGAAGAGAGCCACTATGGGCTACGAGCAGTACTTC. This gives the protein CASSSLKRATMGYEQYF.

The chain links TRBV2 to TRBJ1-1, with D perhaps matching TRBD1 (5 bases). The CDR3 spans 16 residues. The germline gives CDR1 SNHLY, CDR2 FYNNEI. Trimming took off 0 bases at V and 5 bases at J, with 16 bases between the two ends. CDR3 sequence reads: CASSEAGGVGYTEAFF. CDR3 bases: TGTGCCAGCAGTGAAGCGGGGGGGGTCGGGTATACTGAAGCTTTCTTT.

This clone was seen just once. The chain has TRBV28 and TRBJ1-4; 8 bases are a match to TRBD1. J was trimmed by 7 bases and V by 5 bases; bases with no gene match: 9. CDR3 length equals 15 residues. Germline assignment: CDR1 MDHEN and CDR2 SYDVKM. The CDR3 nucleotides are TGTGCCAGCAGTCTACACGACAGGGGAACTGAAAAACTGTTTTTT. This translates into CASSLHDRGTEKLFF.

This chain joins TRBV3-1 (or the pseudogene TRBV3-2) and TRBJ1-1; D gene unclear. There are 13 residues in the CDR3. Trimming cost V 3 bases and J 2 bases, with 7 bases left between them. Germline V gene lookup returns CDR1 LGHDT and CDR2 YNNKEL (reference sequence). CDR3 residues: CASSHTVNTEAFF. The CDR3 coding sequence is TGTGCCAGCAGCCACACGGTTAACACTGAAGCTTTCTTT.

The chain recombines TRBV3-1 (or the pseudogene TRBV3-2) with TRBJ2-7, with TRBD1 matching over 10 bases. CDR1 is LGHDT, CDR2 YNNKEL, per germline (reference sequence). The CDR3 spans 15 residues. The J segment lost 7 bases and the V segment lost 4 bases, leaving 10 bases of the junction unmatched. CDR3 coding DNA: TGTGCCAGCAGCCCCTCGCGACAGGGGGCAAAAGAGCAGTACTTC. Its translation is CASSPSRQGAKEQYF.

The J gene is TRBJ2-1, the V gene TRBV5-6, with D perhaps TRBD1 (5 bases). V was pared by 0 bases and J by 0 bases, with 10 bases between. Germline V CDR1 and CDR2: SGHDT, YYEEEE. This CDR3 comprises 16 residues. CDR3 DNA sequence: TGTGCCAGCAGCTTGGGTCTAGACAGCTCCTACAATGAGCAGTTCTTC. Its protein is CASSLGLDSSYNEQFF. The variable domain in full, completed from reference TRBV5-6 and TRBJ2-1, reads DAGVTQSPTHLIKTRGQQVTLRCSPKSGHDTVSWYQQALGQGPQFIFQYYEEEERQRGNFPDRFSGHQFPNYSSELNVNALLLGDSALYLCASSLGLDSSYNEQFFGPGTRLTVL.

A single count supports this clone. The CDR3 here is CASRDRSYGYTF. For the CDR3, the DNA is TGTGCCAGCAGGGACAGGAGCTATGGCTACACCTTC. The chain uses TRBV2 and TRBJ1-2, with 7 bases fitting TRBD1. Trimming at V came to 6 bases and at J to 4 bases, leaving 2 bases not matched to a gene. Germline CDR1 and CDR2: SNHLY and FYNNEI. The CDR3 consists of 12 residues.

The gene calls are TRBV3-1 (or the pseudogene TRBV3-2) and TRBJ1-6; the D gene is possibly TRBD1 (6 bases). Germline V gives CDR1 LGHDT, CDR2 YNNKEL (reference sequence). The CDR3 totals 17 residues. The V end lost 4 bases, the J end lost 5 bases, and 18 bases lay between the germline ends. The CDR3 loop reads CASSLARGMADNSPLHF. DNA for the CDR3: TGTGCCAGCAGCCTCGCCAGGGGAATGGCCGATAATTCACCCCTCCACTTT.

This clone was detected only once. This chain joins TRBV7-3 and TRBJ2-7; 8 positions agree with TRBD2. The junction had 8 bases not matched to a gene; V was cut back by 5 bases and J by 5 bases. The CDR3 length is 14 residues. Germline values: CDR1 SGHTA, CDR2 FQGTGA. The CDR3 region is CASSPKALADEQYF. As DNA, the CDR3 is TGTGCCAGCAGCCCAAAGGCACTAGCGGACGAGCAGTACTTC.

The chain is built from TRBV7-9 and TRBJ2-3; 10 bases are shared with TRBD1. Germline V gene lookup returns CDR1 SEHNR and CDR2 FQNEAQ (reference sequence). This CDR3 contains 16 residues. V shed 4 bases, J shed 6 bases, and the junction held 10 bases outside the gene matches. CDR3 nucleotide sequence: TGTGCCAGCAGCTCAGGGACAGGGGCCCCCCCGGATACGCAGTATTTT. It specifies CASSSGTGAPPDTQYF.

The chain has TRBV7-3 and TRBJ2-1; 10 nucleotides match TRBD2. The CDR3 is made up of 15 amino acids. CDR1 and CDR2 from the germline V gene are SGHTA and FQGTGA. V dropped 5 bases and J dropped 9; count of bases not matched to a gene: 10. The CDR3, as DNA: TGTGCCAGCAGCCCCTCCAGCGGGAGGGCCGTTGAGCAGTTCTTC. This translates into CASSPSSGRAVEQFF.

This clone was seen a few times. The chain has TRBV7-3 and TRBJ2-1; 7 bases are shared with TRBD1. The CDR3 loop spans 14 amino acids. Trimming cost V 5 bases and J 8 bases; bases outside gene matches: 9. Germline CDR1 and CDR2: SGHTA and FQGTGA. The CDR3: CASSPQTGSHEQFF. CDR3 in DNA: TGTGCCAGCAGCCCACAGACAGGGTCCCATGAGCAGTTCTTC.

The chain uses TRBV5-4 and TRBJ2-7; 13 bases are shared with TRBD2. This CDR3 has 17 amino acids. V lost 5 bases to trimming and J lost 0 bases; unmatched junction nucleotides: 8. CDR1 SGHNT and CDR2 YYREEE come from the germline V gene (reference sequence). Written as DNA, the CDR3 is TGTGCCAGCAGTCCCGGGACTAGCGGGATTACCTCCTACGAGCAGTACTTC. Translation gives CASSPGTSGITSYEQYF. The full variable domain, with the rest looked up from reference TRBV5-4 and TRBJ2-7, is ETGVTQSPTHLIKTRGQQVTLRCSSQSGHNTVSWYQQALGQGPQFIFQYYREEENGRGNFPPRFSGLQFPNYSSELNVNALELDDSALYLCASSPGTSGITSYEQYFGPGTRLTVT.

This rearrangement joins TRBV21-1 to TRBJ2-6; TRBD2, the table's D call, was not compared with the DNA. TRBV21-1 is a listed pseudogene. The CDR3 runs to 18 residues. The CDR3 bases are TGTGCCAGGGACCCGGGACTAGCGGTTCCCTCTGGGGCCAACGTCCTGACTTTC. It encodes CARDPGLAVPSGANVLTF.

The rearrangement joins TRBV30 to TRBJ2-7, with D possibly being TRBD1 (5 bases). V lost 0 bases, J lost 0 bases, and 12 bases lay in between. The CDR3 is made up of 15 amino acids. From germline, CDR1 is GTSNPN and CDR2 SVGIG (reference sequence). CDR3 protein: CAWSVSRQFSYEQYF. The DNA for the CDR3 is TGTGCCTGGAGTGTATCGCGACAGTTCTCCTACGAGCAGTACTTC.

The chain combines TRBV2 with TRBJ1-1; maybe TRBD1 (5 bases). The CDR3 runs to 11 residues. Germline CDR1 is SNHLY and CDR2 is FYNNEI. V was cut by 7 bases and J by 8 bases, with 11 bases left in between. The CDR3 DNA reads TGTGCCAGCAAAGGAGGGGAAGAAGCTTTCTTT. Its translation: CASKGGEEAFF.

This clone was counted a single time. The chain carries TRBV27 and TRBJ1-5; D perhaps matches TRBD1 (5 bases). The length of the CDR3 is 14 residues. The V and J ends lost 6 bases and 3 bases respectively, with 12 bases between them. In germline, CDR1 is MNHEY, CDR2 SMNVEV (reference sequence). This CDR3 reads CASRYQGFNQPQHF. CDR3 DNA sequence: TGTGCCAGCAGGTATCAGGGTTTCAATCAGCCCCAGCATTTT.

The chain has TRBV6-4 and TRBJ2-7, with 7 nucleotides matching TRBD1. Germline V gives CDR1 MRHNA, CDR2 SNTAGT. Unmatched junction bases numbered 3, after V lost 9 bases and J lost 13 bases. The CDR3 loop spans 8 amino acids. The CDR3 DNA follows: TGTGCCAGACCAGGGGGTTACTTC. It specifies CARPGGYF.

This clone showed up just a few times. This chain links TRBV25-1 with TRBJ2-1; possibly TRBD1 for D (8 bases). CDR1 and CDR2 from the germline V gene are MGHDK and SYGVNS. V was trimmed by 6 bases and J by 6 bases, leaving 24 bases between them. This CDR3 is built from 17 residues. CDR3 loop: CASRDTGGGPAPNEQFF. The CDR3 nucleotides are TGTGCCAGCAGGGACACAGGGGGGGGGCCGGCCCCCAATGAGCAGTTCTTC.

This clone was counted a few times. The V gene is TRBV5-1, the J gene TRBJ1-6; tentatively, D is TRBD1 (5 bases). CDR3 length equals 15 residues. V was cut by 4 bases and J by 8 bases, with 16 bases left in between. CDR1 and CDR2 (germline): SGHRS, YFSETQ. The CDR3 DNA reads as TGCGCCAGCAGCCCATACGGACAATGGGATTCACCCCTCCACTTT. Protein: CASSPYGQWDSPLHF.

This clone was picked up a small number of times. The V gene is TRBV10-3, the J gene TRBJ2-7, with 7 positions matching TRBD2. CDR3 length: 16 amino acids. Trimming took 0 bases from V and 0 from J; bases not matched to a gene: 5. Germline CDR1 reads ENHRY; CDR2 reads SYGVKD. Written as DNA, the CDR3 is TGTGCCATCAGTGAGTCGCGGCTAGCGGCCTCCTACGAGCAGTACTTC. Protein: CAISESRLAASYEQYF.

The chain has TRBV5-4 and TRBJ1-1, with unresolved D. The V gene's germline CDR1 is SGHNT and CDR2 YYREEE (reference sequence). V lost 0 bases to trimming and J lost 1 base, with 7 bases between them. The CDR3 contains 14 residues. CDR3 in amino acids: CASSLATRNTEAFF. The CDR3, as DNA: TGTGCCAGCAGCTTGGCCACACGGAACACTGAAGCTTTCTTT.

V gene TRBV15 combines with J gene TRBJ1-2; D is unresolved. This CDR3 is 13 amino acids long. Germline-derived CDR1 and CDR2 are LNHNV and YYDKDF (reference sequence). Trimming cost V 0 bases and J 7 bases, with 9 bases left between them. DNA of the CDR3: TGTGCCACCAGCAGAGATTACGAGGGTGGCTACACCTTC. Amino acids: CATSRDYEGGYTF.

The rearrangement links TRBV19 to TRBJ1-1; maybe TRBD1 (6 bases). Germline CDR1 is LNHDA and CDR2 is SQIVND (reference sequence). With 4 bases removed from V and 8 bases from J, the gap between germline ends came to 14 bases. The CDR3 has 13 amino acids. The CDR3: CASSTPWTAEAFF. As DNA, the CDR3 is TGTGCCAGTAGTACACCCTGGACAGCCGAAGCTTTCTTT.

J is TRBJ2-2 and V is TRBV6-4, with D maybe TRBD1 (6 bases). V gave up 3 bases and J gave up 6 bases, with 8 bases separating them. Germline V gene data show CDR1 as MRHNA and CDR2 as SNTAGT. The CDR3 totals 13 residues. The CDR3 loop reads CASSEGHAGELFF. In DNA, the CDR3 is TGTGCCAGCAGTGAGGGACACGCCGGGGAGCTGTTTTTT.

The chain uses TRBV7-9 and TRBJ1-4; a weak D match, TRBD1 (6 bases). CDR1 is SEHNR and CDR2 is FQNEAQ in the germline V gene (reference sequence). The CDR3 is made up of 16 amino acids. With 5 bases removed from V and 8 bases from J, the gap between germline ends came to 21 bases. Here the CDR3 DNA reads TGTGCCAGCAGCCCCCCGAGGGGGGGCGCAGGGGAAAAACTGTTTTTT. Amino acids: CASSPPRGGAGEKLFF.